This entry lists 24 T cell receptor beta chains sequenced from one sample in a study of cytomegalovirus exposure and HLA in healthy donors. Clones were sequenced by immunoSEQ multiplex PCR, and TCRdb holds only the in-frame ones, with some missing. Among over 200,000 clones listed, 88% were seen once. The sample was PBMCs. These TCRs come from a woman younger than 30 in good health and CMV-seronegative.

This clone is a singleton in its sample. The CDR3 nucleotides are TGTGCCAGCAGTAACGGCCGGGACAGGGGGATTGAAAAACTGTTTTTT. As protein: CASSNGRDRGIEKLFF. V is TRBV13 and J is TRBJ1-4; 11 nucleotides line up with TRBD1. V dropped 6 bases and J dropped 7; count of bases not matched to a gene: 10. The CDR3 consists of 16 residues. Germline V gene lookup returns CDR1 PRHDT and CDR2 FYEKMQ (reference sequence).

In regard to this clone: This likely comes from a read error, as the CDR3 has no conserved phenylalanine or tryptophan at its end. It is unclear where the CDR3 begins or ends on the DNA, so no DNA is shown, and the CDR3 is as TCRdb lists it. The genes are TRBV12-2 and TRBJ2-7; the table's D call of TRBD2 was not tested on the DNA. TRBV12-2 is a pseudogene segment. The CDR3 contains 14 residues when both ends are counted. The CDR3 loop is CASRPFCEVAPTSD.

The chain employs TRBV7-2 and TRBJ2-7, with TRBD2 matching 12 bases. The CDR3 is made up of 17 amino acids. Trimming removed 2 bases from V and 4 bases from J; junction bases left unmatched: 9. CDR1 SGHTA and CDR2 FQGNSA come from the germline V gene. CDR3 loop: CASSLRLAGGPVYEQYF. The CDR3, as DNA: TGTGCCAGCAGCTTAAGGCTAGCGGGAGGGCCGGTGTACGAGCAGTACTTC.

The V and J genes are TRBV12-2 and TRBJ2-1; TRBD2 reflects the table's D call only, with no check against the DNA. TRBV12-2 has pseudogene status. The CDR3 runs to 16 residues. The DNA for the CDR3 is TGTGCAAGTCGCCCGCGGACTAGCAGCCCTTCGGATGAGCAGTTCTTC. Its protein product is CASRPRTSSPSDEQFF.

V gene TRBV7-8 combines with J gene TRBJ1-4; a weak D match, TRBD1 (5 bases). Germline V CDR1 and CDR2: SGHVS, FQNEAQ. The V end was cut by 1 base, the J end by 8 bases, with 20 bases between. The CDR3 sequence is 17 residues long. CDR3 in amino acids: CASSLGGRRGSTEKLFF. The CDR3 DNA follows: TGTGCCAGCAGCTTAGGCGGTAGAAGGGGTTCAACCGAAAAACTGTTTTTT.

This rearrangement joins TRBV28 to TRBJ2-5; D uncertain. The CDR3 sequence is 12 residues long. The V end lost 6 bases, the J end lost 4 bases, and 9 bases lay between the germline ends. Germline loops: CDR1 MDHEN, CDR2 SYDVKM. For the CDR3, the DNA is TGTGCCAGCAGCCGCGGCGGAGAGACCCAGTACTTC. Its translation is CASSRGGETQYF. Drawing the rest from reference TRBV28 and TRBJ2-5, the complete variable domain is DVKVTQSSRYLVKRTGEKVFLECVQDMDHENMFWYRQDPGLGLRLIYFSYDVKMKEKGDIPEGYSVSREKKERFSLILESASTNQTSMYLCASSRGGETQYFGPGTRLLVL.

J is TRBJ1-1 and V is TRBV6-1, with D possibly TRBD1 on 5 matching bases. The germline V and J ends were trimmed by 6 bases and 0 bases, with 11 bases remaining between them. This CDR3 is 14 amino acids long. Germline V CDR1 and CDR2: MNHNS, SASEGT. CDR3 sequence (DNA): TGTGCCAGCAGACCAGGGTTGATGAACACTGAAGCTTTCTTT. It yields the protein CASRPGLMNTEAFF.

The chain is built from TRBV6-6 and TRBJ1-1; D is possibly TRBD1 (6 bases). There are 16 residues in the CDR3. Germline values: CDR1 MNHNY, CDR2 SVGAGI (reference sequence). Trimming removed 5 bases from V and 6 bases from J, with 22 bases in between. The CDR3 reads CASSPGFGGRVSEAFF. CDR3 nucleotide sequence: TGTGCCAGCAGTCCCGGATTCGGGGGGCGCGTGTCTGAAGCTTTCTTT.

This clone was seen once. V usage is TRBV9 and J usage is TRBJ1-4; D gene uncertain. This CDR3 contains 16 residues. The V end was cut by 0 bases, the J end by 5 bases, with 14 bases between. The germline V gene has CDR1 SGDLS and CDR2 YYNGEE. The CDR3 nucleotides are TGTGCCAGCAGCGTAGGGGCGACGGGAGGGAATGAAAAACTGTTTTTT. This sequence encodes CASSVGATGGNEKLFF. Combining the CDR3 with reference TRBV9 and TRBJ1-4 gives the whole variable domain DSGVTQTPKHLITATGQRVTLRCSPRSGDLSVYWYQQSLDQGLQFLIQYYNGEERAKGNILERFSAQQFPDLHSELNLSSLELGDSALYFCASSVGATGGNEKLFFGSGTQLSVL.

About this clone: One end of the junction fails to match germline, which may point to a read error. The CDR3 reads CASTTGTVRYTF. The DNA of the CDR3 is TGTGCTAGTACTACAGGCACCGTGCGCTACACCTTC. The V and J genes are TRBV19 and TRBJ1-2, with a possible D match to TRBD1 (5 bases). CDR3 length: 12 amino acids. Looked up from germline, CDR1 is LNHDA and CDR2 is SQIVND (reference sequence).

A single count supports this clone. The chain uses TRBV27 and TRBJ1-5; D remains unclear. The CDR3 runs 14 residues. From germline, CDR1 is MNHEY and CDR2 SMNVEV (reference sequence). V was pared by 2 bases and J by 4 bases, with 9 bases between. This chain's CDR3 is CASSLTRVNQPQHF. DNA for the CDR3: TGTGCCAGCAGTTTAACTAGAGTAAATCAGCCCCAGCATTTT.

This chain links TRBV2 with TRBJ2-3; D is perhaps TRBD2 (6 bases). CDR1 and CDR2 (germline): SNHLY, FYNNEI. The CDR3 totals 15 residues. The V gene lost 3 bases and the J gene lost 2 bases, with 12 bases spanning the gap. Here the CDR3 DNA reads TGTGCCAGCAGTGAGGGGAGCGGGTACACAGATACGCAGTATTTT. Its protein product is CASSEGSGYTDTQYF.

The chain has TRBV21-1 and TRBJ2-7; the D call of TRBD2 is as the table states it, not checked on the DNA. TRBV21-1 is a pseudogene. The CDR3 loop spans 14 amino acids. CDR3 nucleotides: TGTGCCACCCACATACTAGCGGGAGCCTACGAGCAGTACTTC. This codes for CATHILAGAYEQYF.

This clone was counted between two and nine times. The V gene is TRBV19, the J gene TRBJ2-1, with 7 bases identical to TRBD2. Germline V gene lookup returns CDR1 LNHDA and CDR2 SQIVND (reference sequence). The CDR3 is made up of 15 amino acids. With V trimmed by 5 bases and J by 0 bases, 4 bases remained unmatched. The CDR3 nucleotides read TGTGCCAGTAGTCGCGGGGGAGGCTCCTACAATGAGCAGTTCTTC. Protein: CASSRGGGSYNEQFF.

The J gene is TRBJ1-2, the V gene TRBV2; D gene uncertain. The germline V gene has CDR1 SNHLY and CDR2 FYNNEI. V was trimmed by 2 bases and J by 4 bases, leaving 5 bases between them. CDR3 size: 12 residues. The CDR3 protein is CASSEMSYGYTF. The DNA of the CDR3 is TGTGCCAGCAGTGAAATGAGCTATGGCTACACCTTC.

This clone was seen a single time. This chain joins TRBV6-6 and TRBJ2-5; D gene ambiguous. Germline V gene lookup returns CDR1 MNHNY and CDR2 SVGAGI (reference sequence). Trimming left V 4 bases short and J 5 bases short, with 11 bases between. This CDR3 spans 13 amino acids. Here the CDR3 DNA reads TGTGCCAGCAGTTCCTATGTTTGGGAGACCCAGTACTTC. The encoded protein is CASSSYVWETQYF.

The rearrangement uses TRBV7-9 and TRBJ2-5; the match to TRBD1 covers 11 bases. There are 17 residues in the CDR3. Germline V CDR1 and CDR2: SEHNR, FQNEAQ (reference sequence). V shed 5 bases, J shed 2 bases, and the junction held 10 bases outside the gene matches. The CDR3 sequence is CASSPHGTGGFQETQYF. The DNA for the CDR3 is TGTGCCAGCAGCCCTCATGGGACAGGGGGGTTTCAAGAGACCCAGTACTTC. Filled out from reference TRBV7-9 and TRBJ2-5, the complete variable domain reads DTGVSQNPRHKITKRGQNVTFRCDPISEHNRLYWYRQTLGQGPEFLTYFQNEAQLEKSRLLSDRFSAERPKGSFSTLEIQRTEQGDSAMYLCASSPHGTGGFQETQYFGPGTRLLVL.

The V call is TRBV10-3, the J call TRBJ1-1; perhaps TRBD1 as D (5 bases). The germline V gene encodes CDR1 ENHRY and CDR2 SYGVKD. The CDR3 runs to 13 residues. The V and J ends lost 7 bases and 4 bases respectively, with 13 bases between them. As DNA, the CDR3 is TGTGCCATCACTCATGGGGGGGGCACTGAAGCTTTCTTT. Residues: CAITHGGGTEAFF.

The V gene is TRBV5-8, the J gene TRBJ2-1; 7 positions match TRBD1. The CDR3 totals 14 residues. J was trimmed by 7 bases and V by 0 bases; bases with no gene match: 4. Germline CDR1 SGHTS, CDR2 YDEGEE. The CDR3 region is CASSLDMTGNEQFF. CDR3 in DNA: TGTGCCAGCAGCTTGGATATGACAGGGAATGAGCAGTTCTTC. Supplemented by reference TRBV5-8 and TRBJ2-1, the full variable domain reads EAGVTQSPTHLIKTRGQQATLRCSPISGHTSVYWYQQALGLGLQFLLWYDEGEERNRGNFPPRFSGRQFPNYSSELNVNALELEDSALYLCASSLDMTGNEQFFGPGTRLTVL.

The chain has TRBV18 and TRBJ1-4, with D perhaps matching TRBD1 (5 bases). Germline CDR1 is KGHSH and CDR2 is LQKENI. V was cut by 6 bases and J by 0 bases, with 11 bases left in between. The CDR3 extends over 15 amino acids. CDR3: CASSFTGATNEKLFF. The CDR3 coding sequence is TGTGCCAGCTCCTTCACAGGTGCAACTAATGAAAAACTGTTTTTT.

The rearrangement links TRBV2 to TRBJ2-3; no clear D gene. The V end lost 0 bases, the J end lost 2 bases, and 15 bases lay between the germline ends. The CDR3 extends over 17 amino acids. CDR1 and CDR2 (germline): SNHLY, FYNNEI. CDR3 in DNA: TGTGCCAGCAGTGAAGCGCTTCGGAACAGCTACACAGATACGCAGTATTTT. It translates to CASSEALRNSYTDTQYF.

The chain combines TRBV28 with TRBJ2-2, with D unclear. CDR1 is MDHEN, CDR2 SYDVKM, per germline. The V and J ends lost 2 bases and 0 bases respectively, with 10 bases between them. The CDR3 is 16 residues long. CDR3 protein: CASSLIRRANTGELFF. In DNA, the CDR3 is TGTGCCAGCAGTTTAATCCGACGGGCGAACACCGGGGAGCTGTTTTTT.

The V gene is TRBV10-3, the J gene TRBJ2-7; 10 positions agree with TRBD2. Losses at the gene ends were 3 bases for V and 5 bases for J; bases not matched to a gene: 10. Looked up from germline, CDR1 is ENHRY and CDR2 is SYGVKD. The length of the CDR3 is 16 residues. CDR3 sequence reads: CAISDLGAGGEDEQYF. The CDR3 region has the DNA TGTGCCATCAGTGACCTAGGAGCGGGAGGGGAGGACGAGCAGTACTTC.

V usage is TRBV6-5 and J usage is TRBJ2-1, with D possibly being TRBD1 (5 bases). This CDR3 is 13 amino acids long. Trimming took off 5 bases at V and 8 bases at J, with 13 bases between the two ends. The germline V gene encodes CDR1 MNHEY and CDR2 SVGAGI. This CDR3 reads CASSQSRVDEQFF. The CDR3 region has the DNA TGTGCCAGCAGTCAATCCAGGGTTGATGAGCAGTTCTTC.